This is a list of T cell receptor beta chains from one sample in a study of shared clonotypes between healthy human individuals. Sequencing was performed with immunoSEQ multiplex PCR; in TCRdb, only in-frame clones are kept and a portion is missing. The sample yields hundreds of thousands of clones, roughly 96% seen once. Sequencing was done on a sample of naive CD8+ T cells sorted from blood. The receptors stem from a woman aged 25 to 39 in good health. CDR3s include the opening cysteine and the closing phenylalanine or tryptophan. The order of the fields is J gene, V gene, CDR3 protein.

j_call: TRBJ2-3; v_call: TRBV11-2; cdr3_aa: CASSLWRGYSTDTQYF
j_call: TRBJ2-7; v_call: TRBV11-2; cdr3_aa: CASSLVGAAYEQYF
j_call: TRBJ2-1; v_call: TRBV2; cdr3_aa: CASSYSQTSGRRTEQFF
j_call: TRBJ2-5; v_call: TRBV27; cdr3_aa: CASSLDLEETQYF
j_call: TRBJ2-7; v_call: TRBV7-9; cdr3_aa: CASSLDPQGSPYEQYF
j_call: TRBJ2-5; v_call: TRBV30; cdr3_aa: CAWSVGGQETQYF
j_call: TRBJ1-5; v_call: TRBV7-9; cdr3_aa: CASSLAGEPQHF
j_call: TRBJ2-6; v_call: TRBV28; cdr3_aa: CASRVRGPSTSGANVLTF
j_call: TRBJ2-3; v_call: TRBV27; cdr3_aa: CATTVTGGFTDTQYF
j_call: TRBJ1-2; v_call: TRBV19; cdr3_aa: CASSISGSEGYTF
j_call: TRBJ2-7; v_call: TRBV5-4; cdr3_aa: CASRPGLTYEQYF
j_call: TRBJ1-1; v_call: TRBV19; cdr3_aa: CASSIGQGNTEAFF
j_call: NA; v_call: TRBV19; cdr3_aa: CASSIASASGSNEQYF
j_call: TRBJ1-1; v_call: TRBV10-2; cdr3_aa: CASSESGDTEAFF
j_call: TRBJ2-2; v_call: TRBV4-1; cdr3_aa: CASSQEPTGVALTGELFF
j_call: TRBJ2-1; v_call: TRBV7-6; cdr3_aa: CASSADRGRNNEQFF
j_call: TRBJ2-1; v_call: TRBV5-6; cdr3_aa: CASSPGLAAYNEQFF
j_call: TRBJ2-7; v_call: TRBV5-6; cdr3_aa: CASSLSVAYYEQYF
j_call: TRBJ2-5; v_call: TRBV7-9; cdr3_aa: CASSLRDSSQETQYF
j_call: TRBJ2-2; v_call: TRBV9; cdr3_aa: CASSVGEPGELFF
j_call: TRBJ1-1; v_call: TRBV11-2; cdr3_aa: CASSPGTRGGDTEAFF
j_call: TRBJ2-1; v_call: TRBV25-1; cdr3_aa: CASSVGYSSYNEQFF
j_call: TRBJ2-2; v_call: TRBV27; cdr3_aa: CASSLHTTSSGSGELFF
j_call: TRBJ1-5; v_call: TRBV7-9; cdr3_aa: CASSKTGSNQPQHF
j_call: TRBJ2-1; v_call: TRBV29-1; cdr3_aa: CSVEDTEYNEQFF
j_call: TRBJ2-1; v_call: TRBV15; cdr3_aa: CATSEGLAAYNEQFF
j_call: TRBJ1-1; v_call: TRBV5-1; cdr3_aa: CASSLFIPLYTGTGGSEAFF
j_call: TRBJ2-3; v_call: TRBV7-3; cdr3_aa: CASSTSGTDTQYF
j_call: TRBJ2-7; v_call: TRBV2; cdr3_aa: CASSDSYEQYF
j_call: TRBJ1-2; v_call: TRBV5-8; cdr3_aa: CASSLVVPGIYGYTF
j_call: TRBJ2-3; v_call: TRBV28; cdr3_aa: CASSFSLGDTQYF
j_call: TRBJ1-1; v_call: TRBV5-4; cdr3_aa: CASSLGTGFDTEAFF
j_call: TRBJ2-5; v_call: TRBV28; cdr3_aa: CASSLTAQETQYF
j_call: NA; v_call: TRBV15; cdr3_aa: CATSRDRGDSWETYEQYF
j_call: TRBJ1-1; v_call: TRBV5-8; cdr3_aa: CASSWMAEGEAFF
j_call: TRBJ2-2; v_call: TRBV5-4; cdr3_aa: CASQGYSNTGELFF
j_call: TRBJ2-1; v_call: TRBV28; cdr3_aa: CASRGHSYNEQFF
j_call: TRBJ2-2; v_call: TRBV15; cdr3_aa: CATSERKDGELFF
j_call: TRBJ1-5; v_call: TRBV5-6; cdr3_aa: CASSLTQGGSNQPQHF
j_call: NA; v_call: TRBV28; cdr3_aa: CASSFGLPSYEQYF
j_call: TRBJ2-7; v_call: TRBV29-1; cdr3_aa: CSVALVPGQGIGFSYEQYF